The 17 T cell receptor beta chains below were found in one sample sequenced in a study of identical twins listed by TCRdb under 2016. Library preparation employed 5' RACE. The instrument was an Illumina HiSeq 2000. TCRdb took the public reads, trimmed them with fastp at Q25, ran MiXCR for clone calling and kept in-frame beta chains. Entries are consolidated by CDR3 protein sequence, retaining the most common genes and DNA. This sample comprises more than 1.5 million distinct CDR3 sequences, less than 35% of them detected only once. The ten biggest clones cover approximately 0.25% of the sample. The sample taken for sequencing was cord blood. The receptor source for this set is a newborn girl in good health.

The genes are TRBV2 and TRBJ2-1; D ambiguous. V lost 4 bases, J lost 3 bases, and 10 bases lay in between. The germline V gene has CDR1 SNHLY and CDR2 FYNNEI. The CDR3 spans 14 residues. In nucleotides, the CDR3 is TGTGCCAGCAGTGGGCATACCTTCTACAATGAGCAGTTCTTC. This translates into CASSGHTFYNEQFF.

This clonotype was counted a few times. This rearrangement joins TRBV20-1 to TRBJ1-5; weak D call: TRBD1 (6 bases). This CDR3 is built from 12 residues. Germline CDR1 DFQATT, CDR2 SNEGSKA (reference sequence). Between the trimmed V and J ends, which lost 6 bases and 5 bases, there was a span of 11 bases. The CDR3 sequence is CSARDTHQPQHF. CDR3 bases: TGCAGTGCAAGGGACACCCATCAGCCCCAGCATTTT.

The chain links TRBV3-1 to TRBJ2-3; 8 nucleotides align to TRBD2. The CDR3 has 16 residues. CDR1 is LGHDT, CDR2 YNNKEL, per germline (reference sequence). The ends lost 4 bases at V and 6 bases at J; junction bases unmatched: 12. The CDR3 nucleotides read TGTGCCAGCAGCCTTCTGCGGGGGGACCTCCTGGATACGCAGTATTTT. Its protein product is CASSLLRGDLLDTQYF.

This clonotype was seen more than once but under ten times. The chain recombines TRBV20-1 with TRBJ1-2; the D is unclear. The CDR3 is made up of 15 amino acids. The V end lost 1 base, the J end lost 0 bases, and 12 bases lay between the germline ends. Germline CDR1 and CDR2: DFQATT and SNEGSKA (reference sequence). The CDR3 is CSARGGRTSNYGYTF. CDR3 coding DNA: TGCAGTGCTAGAGGGGGAAGGACTTCTAACTATGGCTACACCTTC.

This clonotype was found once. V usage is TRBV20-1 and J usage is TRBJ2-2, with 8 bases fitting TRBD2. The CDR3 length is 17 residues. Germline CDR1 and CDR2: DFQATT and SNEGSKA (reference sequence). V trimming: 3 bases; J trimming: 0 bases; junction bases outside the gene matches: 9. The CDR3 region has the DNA TGCAGTGCTAGGGGGGTTAGCGGGGCCGCGAACACCGGGGAGCTGTTTTTT. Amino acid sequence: CSARGVSGAANTGELFF.

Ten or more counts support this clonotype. In DNA form, the CDR3 reads TGTGCCAGCAGCAAACGCTGGCAGCACAAAAACATTCAGTACTTC. Protein sequence: CASSKRWQHKNIQYF. The V call is TRBV21-1, the J call TRBJ2-4. TRBV21-1 is a documented pseudogene. The CDR3 sequence is 15 residues long.

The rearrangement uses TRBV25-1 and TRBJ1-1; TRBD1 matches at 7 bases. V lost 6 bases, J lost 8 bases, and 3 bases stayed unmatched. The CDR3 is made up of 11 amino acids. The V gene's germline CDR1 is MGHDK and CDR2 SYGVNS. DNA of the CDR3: TGTGCCAGCAGAATGGGACAGGAAGCTTTCTTT. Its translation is CASRMGQEAFF.

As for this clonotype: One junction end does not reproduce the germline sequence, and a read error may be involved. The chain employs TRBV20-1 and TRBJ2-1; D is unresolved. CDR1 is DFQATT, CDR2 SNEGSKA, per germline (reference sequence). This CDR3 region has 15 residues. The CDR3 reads CSATPPLAENNEQFF. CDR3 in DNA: TGCAGTGCTACCCCTCCCTTGGCGGAAAACAACGAGCAGTTCTTC.

CDR3 loop: CASSQGKKGDRGPVQYF. The CDR3 coding sequence is TGTGCCAGCAGCCAAGGAAAGAAAGGAGACAGGGGCCCCGTCCAGTACTTC. This rearrangement joins TRBV14 to TRBJ2-7; 8 bases are shared with TRBD1. CDR3 length: 17 amino acids. Germline assignment: CDR1 SGHDN and CDR2 FVKESK. The ends lost 1 base at V and 10 bases at J; junction bases unmatched: 18.

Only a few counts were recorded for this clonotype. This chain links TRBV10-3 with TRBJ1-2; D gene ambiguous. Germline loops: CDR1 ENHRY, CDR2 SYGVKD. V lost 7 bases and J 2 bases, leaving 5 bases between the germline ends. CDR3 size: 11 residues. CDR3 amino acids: CAIKINYGYTF. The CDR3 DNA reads TGTGCCATCAAAATAAACTATGGCTACACCTTC.

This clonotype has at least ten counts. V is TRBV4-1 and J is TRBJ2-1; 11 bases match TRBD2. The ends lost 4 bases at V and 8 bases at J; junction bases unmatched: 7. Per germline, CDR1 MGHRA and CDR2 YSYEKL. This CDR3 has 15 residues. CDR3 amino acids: CASSRTGLAVDEQFF. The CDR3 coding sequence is TGCGCCAGCAGCCGAACGGGACTAGCGGTCGATGAGCAGTTCTTC.

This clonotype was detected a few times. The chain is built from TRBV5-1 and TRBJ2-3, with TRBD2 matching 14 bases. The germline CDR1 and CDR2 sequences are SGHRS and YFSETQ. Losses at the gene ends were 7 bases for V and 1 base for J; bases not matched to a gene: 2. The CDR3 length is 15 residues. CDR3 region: CASGTSGSGTDTQYF. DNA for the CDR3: TGCGCCAGCGGGACTAGCGGGAGTGGCACAGATACGCAGTATTTT.

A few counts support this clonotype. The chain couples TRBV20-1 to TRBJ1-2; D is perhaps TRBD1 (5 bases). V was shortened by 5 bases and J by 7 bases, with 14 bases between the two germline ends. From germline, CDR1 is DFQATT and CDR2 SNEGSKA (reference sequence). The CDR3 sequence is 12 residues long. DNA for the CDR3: TGCAGTGCTGCAGGGTTTCGTAGTGGCTACACCTTC. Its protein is CSAAGFRSGYTF.

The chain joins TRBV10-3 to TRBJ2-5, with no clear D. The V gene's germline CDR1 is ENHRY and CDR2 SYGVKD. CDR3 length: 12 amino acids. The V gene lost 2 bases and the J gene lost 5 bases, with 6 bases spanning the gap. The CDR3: CAISEVEETQYF. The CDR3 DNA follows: TGTGCCATCAGTGAGGTGGAGGAGACCCAGTACTTC.

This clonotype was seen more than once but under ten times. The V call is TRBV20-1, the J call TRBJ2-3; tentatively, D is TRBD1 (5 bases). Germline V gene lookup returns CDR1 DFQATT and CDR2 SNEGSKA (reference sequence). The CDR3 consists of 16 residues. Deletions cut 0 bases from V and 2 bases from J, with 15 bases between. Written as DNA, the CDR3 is TGCAGTGCTAGAGATCTAGGGGCAGCCTTCACAGATACGCAGTATTTT. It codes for CSARDLGAAFTDTQYF.

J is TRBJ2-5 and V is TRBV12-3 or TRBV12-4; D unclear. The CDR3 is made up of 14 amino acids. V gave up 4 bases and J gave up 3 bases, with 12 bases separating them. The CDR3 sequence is CASSSLGKKETQYF. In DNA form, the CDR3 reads TGTGCCAGCAGTTCCCTAGGGAAGAAAGAGACCCAGTACTTC.

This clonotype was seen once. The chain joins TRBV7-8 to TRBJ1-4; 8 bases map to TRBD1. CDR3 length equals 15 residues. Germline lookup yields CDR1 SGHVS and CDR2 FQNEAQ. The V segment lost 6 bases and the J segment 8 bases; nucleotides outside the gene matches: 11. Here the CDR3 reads CASRGRTGLSEKLFF. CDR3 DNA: TGTGCCAGCAGGGGGAGGACAGGGCTAAGCGAAAAACTGTTTTTT. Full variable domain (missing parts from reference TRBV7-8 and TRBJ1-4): GAGVSQSPRYKVAKRGQDVALRCDPISGHVSLFWYQQALGQGPEFLTYFQNEAQLDKSGLPSDRFFAERPEGSVSTLKIQRTQQEDSAVYLCASRGRTGLSEKLFFGSGTQLSVL.